These T cell receptor beta chains were read from a single sample in a study. Measured with immunoSEQ multiplex PCR; TCRdb has only the in-frame clones, and not every one. The sample shows about 50,000 clones, roughly 93% of them seen only once. Sequencing was performed on PBMCs. The receptors were sampled from a man in his forties with rheumatoid arthritis. Each CDR3 is given with its conserved first and last residue. The order of the fields is V gene, clone size, J gene, D gene, CDR3 protein, CDR3 DNA. The D gene is left open where the match is weak. Clone size is not always given. Where it is, it says once, few, many or a class for expanded clones.

V gene: TRBV6-5
clone size: .
J gene: TRBJ2-2
D gene: .
CDR3 protein: CASRAGQITGELFF
CDR3 DNA: TGTGCCAGCAGGGCGGGACAGATCACCGGGGAGCTGTTTTTT

V gene: TRBV30
clone size: .
J gene: TRBJ2-1
D gene: .
CDR3 protein: CAWSEWASNNEQFF
CDR3 DNA: TGTGCCTGGAGTGAGTGGGCGTCGAACAATGAGCAGTTCTTC

V gene: TRBV21-1
clone size: .
J gene: TRBJ2-7
D gene: .
CDR3 protein: CASSPIKGDEQYF
CDR3 DNA: TGTGCCAGCAGCCCTATTAAAGGGGACGAGCAGTACTTC

V gene: TRBV2
clone size: .
J gene: TRBJ1-4
D gene: .
CDR3 protein: CASSDGQGNEKLFF
CDR3 DNA: TGTGCCAGCAGTGACGGTCAGGGGAATGAAAAACTGTTTTTT

V gene: TRBV7-2
clone size: .
J gene: TRBJ2-7
D gene: .
CDR3 protein: CASSLARQGVGEQYF
CDR3 DNA: TGTGCCAGCAGCTTAGCGCGGCAGGGAGTTGGCGAGCAGTACTTC

V gene: TRBV18
clone size: .
J gene: TRBJ2-7
D gene: .
CDR3 protein: CASSPPGGTYEQYF
CDR3 DNA: TGTGCCAGCTCACCACCGGGGGGCACCTACGAGCAGTACTTC

V gene: TRBV19
clone size: .
J gene: TRBJ1-1
D gene: .
CDR3 protein: CASSMGTGLNTEAFF
CDR3 DNA: TGTGCCAGTAGTATGGGAACAGGCCTGAACACTGAAGCTTTCTTT

V gene: TRBV6-5
clone size: once
J gene: TRBJ1-1
D gene: .
CDR3 protein: CASRPGVLGEAFF
CDR3 DNA: TGTGCCAGCAGGCCAGGGGTTCTTGGTGAAGCTTTCTTT

V gene: TRBV5-1
clone size: .
J gene: TRBJ2-5
D gene: .
CDR3 protein: CASSLGAAPGTQYF
CDR3 DNA: TGCGCCAGCAGCTTGGGAGCAGCCCCTGGGACCCAGTACTTC

V gene: TRBV4-3
clone size: .
J gene: TRBJ2-1
D gene: .
CDR3 protein: CASSQELSYNEQFF
CDR3 DNA: TGCGCCAGCAGCCAAGAGCTATCATACAATGAGCAGTTCTTC

V gene: TRBV6-1
clone size: .
J gene: TRBJ2-3
D gene: .
CDR3 protein: CASSEGTVFVVGGDTQYF
CDR3 DNA: TGTGCCAGCAGTGAAGGGACAGTTTTTGTTGTCGGAGGGGATACGCAGTATTTT

V gene: TRBV2
clone size: .
J gene: TRBJ2-7
D gene: TRBD1
CDR3 protein: CASSGGTGSYEQYF
CDR3 DNA: TGTGCCAGCAGTGGAGGGACAGGGAGTTACGAGCAGTACTTC

V gene: TRBV30
clone size: .
J gene: TRBJ1-5
D gene: .
CDR3 protein: CAWSWGGGNQPQHF
CDR3 DNA: TGTGCCTGGAGTTGGGGAGGTGGCAATCAGCCCCAGCATTTT

V gene: TRBV7-2
clone size: .
J gene: TRBJ1-4
D gene: .
CDR3 protein: CASSLVGGMGEKLFF
CDR3 DNA: TGTGCCAGCAGCTTAGTCGGGGGTATGGGGGAAAAACTGTTTTTT

V gene: TRBV6-6
clone size: .
J gene: TRBJ1-5
D gene: TRBD1
CDR3 protein: CASSPSGQGIYSNQPQHF
CDR3 DNA: TGTGCCAGCAGTCCCTCGGGACAGGGAATTTATAGCAATCAGCCCCAGCATTTT

V gene: TRBV25-1
clone size: .
J gene: TRBJ1-2
D gene: .
CDR3 protein: CASSGNWYTF
CDR3 DNA: TGTGCCAGCAGCGGGAATTGGTACACCTTC

V gene: TRBV5-1
clone size: .
J gene: TRBJ2-1
D gene: .
CDR3 protein: CASSLDLGLANEQFF
CDR3 DNA: TGCGCCAGCAGCTTGGACTTAGGACTGGCCAATGAGCAGTTCTTC

V gene: TRBV27
clone size: .
J gene: TRBJ2-2
D gene: .
CDR3 protein: CASKPRGNTGELFF
CDR3 DNA: TGTGCCAGCAAGCCCAGGGGGAACACCGGGGAGCTGTTTTTT

V gene: TRBV7-3
clone size: .
J gene: TRBJ2-1
D gene: TRBD2
CDR3 protein: CASSLTLAGGPKEQFF
CDR3 DNA: TGTGCCAGCAGCTTAACGTTAGCGGGGGGGCCAAAAGAGCAGTTCTTC

V gene: TRBV10-1
clone size: .
J gene: TRBJ2-1
D gene: TRBD2
CDR3 protein: CASSEGPPGGYSYNEQFF
CDR3 DNA: TGCGCCAGCAGTGAGGGGCCCCCGGGGGGATACTCCTACAATGAGCAGTTCTTC

V gene: TRBV3-1/TRBV3-2
clone size: .
J gene: TRBJ2-5
D gene: .
CDR3 protein: CASSQRNRDDQYF
CDR3 DNA: TGTGCCAGCAGCCAACGCAACCGGGACGACCAGTACTTC

V gene: TRBV18
clone size: .
J gene: TRBJ2-7
D gene: .
CDR3 protein: CASSPPGAGPNEQYF
CDR3 DNA: TGTGCCAGCTCACCACCGGGAGCGGGCCCCAACGAGCAGTACTTC

V gene: TRBV5-1
clone size: once
J gene: TRBJ1-2
D gene: TRBD1
CDR3 protein: CASSLWGDSLESNYGYTF
CDR3 DNA: TGCGCCAGCAGCTTGTGGGGGGACAGCCTCGAATCTAACTATGGCTACACCTTC

V gene: TRBV7-6
clone size: .
J gene: TRBJ1-6
D gene: TRBD1
CDR3 protein: CASSARDRTYSPLHF
CDR3 DNA: TGTGCCAGCAGCGCCCGGGACAGGACCTATTCACCCCTCCACTTT

V gene: TRBV7-3
clone size: .
J gene: TRBJ2-7
D gene: .
CDR3 protein: CASSLGRGERYEQYF
CDR3 DNA: TGTGCCAGCAGCTTAGGTCGGGGAGAACGATACGAGCAGTACTTC

V gene: TRBV6-5
clone size: .
J gene: TRBJ1-3
D gene: .
CDR3 protein: CASRIGRSSGNTIYF
CDR3 DNA: TGTGCCAGCAGGATCGGGCGGAGCTCTGGAAACACCATATATTTT

V gene: TRBV5-8
clone size: .
J gene: TRBJ1-6
D gene: .
CDR3 protein: CASSHSPLHF
CDR3 DNA: TGTGCCAGCAGTCATTCACCCCTCCACTTT

V gene: TRBV15
clone size: .
J gene: TRBJ1-2
D gene: .
CDR3 protein: CATSRAPGDRNYGYTF
CDR3 DNA: TGTGCCACCAGCAGAGCACCGGGAGACCGGAACTATGGCTACACCTTC

V gene: TRBV12-5
clone size: .
J gene: TRBJ1-3
D gene: .
CDR3 protein: CASALSDWPGNTIYF
CDR3 DNA: TGTGCTAGTGCCCTATCGGACTGGCCTGGAAACACCATATATTTT

V gene: TRBV6-2/TRBV6-3
clone size: .
J gene: TRBJ1-5
D gene: TRBD1
CDR3 protein: CASSEQGAYQPQHF
CDR3 DNA: TGTGCCAGCAGCGAGCAGGGGGCATATCAGCCCCAGCATTTT

V gene: TRBV16
clone size: large
J gene: TRBJ1-4
D gene: TRBD1
CDR3 protein: CASSFLSGTANEKLFF
CDR3 DNA: TGTGCCAGCAGCTTCCTATCCGGGACAGCAAATGAAAAACTGTTTTTT

V gene: TRBV6-1
clone size: .
J gene: TRBJ2-5
D gene: .
CDR3 protein: CASSERETQYF
CDR3 DNA: TGTGCCAGCAGTGAAAGGGAGACCCAGTACTTC

V gene: TRBV9
clone size: .
J gene: TRBJ1-2
D gene: .
CDR3 protein: CASSGLSGQGNYGYTF
CDR3 DNA: TGTGCCAGCAGCGGACTTAGTGGGCAGGGAAACTATGGCTACACCTTC

V gene: TRBV2
clone size: .
J gene: TRBJ2-1
D gene: .
CDR3 protein: CASSRSDTRGEQFF
CDR3 DNA: TGTGCCAGCAGTCGGAGTGACACACGAGGGGAGCAGTTCTTC

V gene: TRBV4-2
clone size: few
J gene: TRBJ2-5
D gene: .
CDR3 protein: CASSLRTGETQYF
CDR3 DNA: TGTGCCAGCAGCTTAAGGACGGGGGAGACCCAGTACTTC

V gene: TRBV19
clone size: .
J gene: TRBJ1-2
D gene: .
CDR3 protein: CASSPERRSAPNYGYTF
CDR3 DNA: TGTGCCAGTAGTCCAGAAAGACGGAGCGCCCCTAACTATGGCTACACCTTC

V gene: TRBV29-1
clone size: .
J gene: TRBJ1-2
D gene: .
CDR3 protein: CSVDEINYGYTF
CDR3 DNA: TGCAGCGTTGACGAAATTAACTATGGCTACACCTTC

V gene: TRBV4-1
clone size: .
J gene: TRBJ2-4
D gene: TRBD1
CDR3 protein: CASSRGTGRFDIQYF
CDR3 DNA: TGCGCCAGCAGCCGAGGGACAGGGAGGTTCGACATTCAGTACTTC

V gene: TRBV24-1
clone size: .
J gene: TRBJ1-3
D gene: .
CDR3 protein: CATSDRGAAGNTIYF
CDR3 DNA: TGTGCCACCAGTGATCGGGGGGCGGCTGGAAACACCATATATTTT

V gene: TRBV2
clone size: .
J gene: TRBJ1-1
D gene: TRBD1
CDR3 protein: CASSGTGWNTEAFF
CDR3 DNA: TGTGCCAGCAGTGGGACAGGGTGGAACACTGAAGCTTTCTTT

V gene: TRBV10-3
clone size: once
J gene: TRBJ1-6
D gene: .
CDR3 protein: CAISAQEHNSPLHF
CDR3 DNA: TGTGCCATCAGCGCCCAGGAGCATAATTCACCCCTCCACTTT

V gene: TRBV27
clone size: .
J gene: TRBJ2-1
D gene: .
CDR3 protein: CASSLRGEQFF
CDR3 DNA: TGTGCCAGCAGTTTACGGGGTGAGCAGTTCTTC

V gene: TRBV25-1
clone size: .
J gene: TRBJ1-1
D gene: .
CDR3 protein: CARTNCDEAFF
CDR3 DNA: TGTGCCCGGACGAATTGCGATGAAGCTTTCTTT

V gene: TRBV19
clone size: .
J gene: TRBJ2-1
D gene: .
CDR3 protein: CASSIPYNEQFF
CDR3 DNA: TGTGCCAGTAGTATTCCATACAATGAGCAGTTCTTC

V gene: TRBV11-2
clone size: .
J gene: TRBJ1-3
D gene: .
CDR3 protein: CASSQTPRDRGNTIYF
CDR3 DNA: TGTGCCAGCAGCCAAACTCCGCGTGATCGAGGAAACACCATATATTTT

V gene: TRBV7-9
clone size: once
J gene: TRBJ1-1
D gene: .
CDR3 protein: CASSLAQGEAFF
CDR3 DNA: TGTGCCAGCAGCTTAGCGCAGGGTGAGGCTTTCTTT

V gene: TRBV19
clone size: .
J gene: TRBJ1-5
D gene: .
CDR3 protein: CASSLFHSNQPQHF
CDR3 DNA: TGTGCCAGTAGTCTATTTCATAGCAATCAGCCCCAGCATTTT

V gene: TRBV6-5
clone size: .
J gene: TRBJ1-5
D gene: TRBD1
CDR3 protein: CASRTTGVPNQPQHF
CDR3 DNA: TGTGCCAGCAGAACGACAGGGGTACCCAATCAGCCCCAGCATTTT

V gene: TRBV18
clone size: .
J gene: TRBJ1-2
D gene: .
CDR3 protein: CASSPGRPGVGYGYTF
CDR3 DNA: TGTGCCAGCTCACCCGGTCGGCCAGGGGTGGGCTATGGCTACACCTTC

V gene: TRBV27
clone size: .
J gene: TRBJ2-7
D gene: TRBD2
CDR3 protein: CASGLAGDRYEQYF
CDR3 DNA: TGTGCCAGCGGACTAGCGGGAGACCGATACGAGCAGTACTTC

V gene: TRBV13
clone size: .
J gene: TRBJ2-3
D gene: .
CDR3 protein: CASVQADTQYF
CDR3 DNA: TGTGCCAGCGTCCAGGCAGATACGCAGTATTTT

V gene: TRBV29-1
clone size: .
J gene: TRBJ1-3
D gene: .
CDR3 protein: CSVEEWGLGSGNTIYF
CDR3 DNA: TGCAGCGTTGAAGAATGGGGGCTAGGCTCTGGAAACACCATATATTTT